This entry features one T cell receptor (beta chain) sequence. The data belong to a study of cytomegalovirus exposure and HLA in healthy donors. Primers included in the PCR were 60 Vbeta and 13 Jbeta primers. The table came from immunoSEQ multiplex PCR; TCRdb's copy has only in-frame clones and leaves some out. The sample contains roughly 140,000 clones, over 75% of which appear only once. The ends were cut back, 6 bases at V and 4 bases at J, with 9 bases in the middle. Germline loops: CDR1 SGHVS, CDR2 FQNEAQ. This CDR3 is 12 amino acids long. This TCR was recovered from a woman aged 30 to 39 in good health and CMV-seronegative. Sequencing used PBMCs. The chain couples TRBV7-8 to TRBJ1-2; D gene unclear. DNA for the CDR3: TGTGCCAGCAGTGACTCCCGCTATGGCTACACCTTC. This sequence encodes CASSDSRYGYTF.